One sample yielded the 12 T cell receptor beta chains listed below, sequenced in a study of blood T cell repertoires in COVID-19. TCRdb's copy holds only in-frame clones and misses some; the assay was immunoSEQ multiplex PCR. The table has approximately 74,000 clones, around 86% seen once. Material: peripheral blood. The receptors originated from an older woman with acute or convalescent COVID-19.

The chain couples TRBV2 to TRBJ2-1, with 11 bases matching TRBD2. The ends lost 4 bases at V and 7 bases at J; junction bases unmatched: 6. CDR3 length: 15 residues. Germline V CDR1 and CDR2: SNHLY, FYNNEI. This CDR3 reads CASSGSGGARNEQFF. The CDR3 DNA is TGTGCCAGCAGTGGTAGCGGGGGGGCCCGGAATGAGCAGTTCTTC.

The chain carries TRBV28 and TRBJ1-2; D gene unclear. The CDR3 consists of 14 residues. Per germline, CDR1 MDHEN and CDR2 SYDVKM. With 2 bases removed from V and 4 bases from J, the gap between germline ends came to 11 bases. The DNA of the CDR3 is TGTGCCAGCAGTTTACCCGGACTGTTCTATGGCTACACCTTC. It translates to CASSLPGLFYGYTF.

The chain has TRBV6-2 or TRBV6-3 and TRBJ2-1, with 11 nucleotides matching TRBD2. J lost 7 bases, V lost 4 bases, and 9 bases had no gene match. The V gene's germline CDR1 is MNHEY and CDR2 SVGEGT. The CDR3 has 16 residues. DNA for the CDR3: TGTGCCAGCAGTTTCTCCCCGGGACTAGCGGATAATGAGCAGTTCTTC. It yields the protein CASSFSPGLADNEQFF.

The chain links TRBV6-5 to TRBJ1-2; maybe TRBD1 (6 bases). The CDR3 consists of 13 residues. Germline V gives CDR1 MNHEY, CDR2 SVGAGI. The germline V and J ends were trimmed by 2 bases and 4 bases, with 8 bases remaining between them. The CDR3 DNA reads TGTGCCAGCAGTTACGCACAGGGCTATGGCTACACCTTC. Its protein is CASSYAQGYGYTF.

This chain connects TRBV7-9 to TRBJ1-2; D is undetermined. The V gene lost 0 bases and the J gene lost 0 bases, with 2 bases spanning the gap. In germline, CDR1 is SEHNR, CDR2 FQNEAQ (reference sequence). This CDR3 spans 13 amino acids. The CDR3 region is CASSLAANYGYTF. As DNA, the CDR3 is TGTGCCAGCAGCTTAGCCGCTAACTATGGCTACACCTTC.

The chain is built from TRBV2 and TRBJ2-4, with 7 positions matching TRBD1. Looked up from germline, CDR1 is SNHLY and CDR2 is FYNNEI. Trimming removed 6 bases from V and 2 bases from J; junction bases left unmatched: 7. This CDR3 contains 15 residues. For the CDR3, the DNA is TGTGCCAGCAGGTCCGCAGGGGGAACCAAAAACATTCAGTACTTC. As protein: CASRSAGGTKNIQYF. The entire variable domain, with the rest obtained from reference TRBV2 and TRBJ2-4, is as follows: EPEVTQTPSHQVTQMGQEVILRCVPISNHLYFYWYRQILGQKVEFLVSFYNNEISEKSEIFDDQFSVERPDGSNFTLKIRSTKLEDSAMYFCASRSAGGTKNIQYFGAGTRLSVL.

The V call is TRBV4-1, the J call TRBJ2-6; D possibly corresponds to TRBD1 (5 bases). This CDR3 comprises 17 residues. CDR1 is MGHRA, CDR2 YSYEKL, per germline. Between the trimmed V and J ends, which lost 0 bases and 3 bases, there was a span of 12 bases. CDR3 loop: CASSQDRESVGANVLTF. DNA of the CDR3: TGCGCCAGCAGCCAAGACAGGGAAAGCGTTGGGGCCAACGTCCTGACTTTC.

The gene calls are TRBV19 and TRBJ1-2, with 11 bases identical to TRBD1. This CDR3 region has 15 residues. Germline V gene lookup returns CDR1 LNHDA and CDR2 SQIVND (reference sequence). Trimming took 6 bases from V and 4 from J; bases not matched to a gene: 7. As DNA, the CDR3 is TGTGCCAGTAGAGCTGGGACAGGGGGGTCCTATGGCTACACCTTC. This sequence encodes CASRAGTGGSYGYTF.

CDR3 nucleotide sequence: TGTGCCAGCAGCAGCTCTAGCACAGATACGCAGTATTTT. As protein: CASSSSSTDTQYF. The rearrangement joins TRBV5-4 to TRBJ2-3; D unresolved. The CDR3 length is 13 residues. Per the germline V gene, CDR1 is SGHNT and CDR2 is YYREEE (reference sequence). Trimming removed 4 bases from V and 0 bases from J, with 6 bases in between.

The chain links TRBV27 to TRBJ1-6; possibly TRBD1 for D (6 bases). The germline V gene has CDR1 MNHEY and CDR2 SMNVEV (reference sequence). The CDR3 is 15 amino acids. Trimming left V 2 bases short and J 12 bases short, with 17 bases between. The CDR3, as DNA: TGTGCCAGCAGTTTAGGTGCGGGGGCGGCTCGACCCCTCCACTTT. Translated: CASSLGAGAARPLHF.

The chain combines TRBV28 with TRBJ2-2; unclear D gene. The germline V gene has CDR1 MDHEN and CDR2 SYDVKM. Between the trimmed V and J ends, which lost 5 bases and 7 bases, there was a span of 17 bases. There are 15 residues in the CDR3. The DNA for the CDR3 is TGTGCCAGCAGTGCCCCCAGAAACCTCAACGGGGAGCTGTTTTTT. This encodes CASSAPRNLNGELFF.

The chain combines TRBV2 with TRBJ1-5; D remains ambiguous. CDR3 size: 14 residues. With 1 base removed from V and 6 bases from J, the gap between germline ends came to 10 bases. Germline V CDR1 and CDR2: SNHLY, FYNNEI. DNA of the CDR3: TGTGCCAGCAGTGAAGGTTGGGCGTTTCAGCCCCAGCATTTT. Amino acid sequence: CASSEGWAFQPQHF.